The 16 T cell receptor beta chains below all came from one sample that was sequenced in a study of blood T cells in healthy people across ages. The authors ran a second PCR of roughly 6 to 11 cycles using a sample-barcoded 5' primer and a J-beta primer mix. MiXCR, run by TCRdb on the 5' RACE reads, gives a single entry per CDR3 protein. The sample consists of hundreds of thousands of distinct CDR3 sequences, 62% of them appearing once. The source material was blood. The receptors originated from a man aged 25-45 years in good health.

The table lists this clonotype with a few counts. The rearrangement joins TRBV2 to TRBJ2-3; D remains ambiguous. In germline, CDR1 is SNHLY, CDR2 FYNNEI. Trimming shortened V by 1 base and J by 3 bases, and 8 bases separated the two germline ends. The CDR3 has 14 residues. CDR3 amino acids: CASSEDGGTDTQYF. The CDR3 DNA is TGTGCCAGCAGTGAAGACGGCGGAACAGATACGCAGTATTTT.

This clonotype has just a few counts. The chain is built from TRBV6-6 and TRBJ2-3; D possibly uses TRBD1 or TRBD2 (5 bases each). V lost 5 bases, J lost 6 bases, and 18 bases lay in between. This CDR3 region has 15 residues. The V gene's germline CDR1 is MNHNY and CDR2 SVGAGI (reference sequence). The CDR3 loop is CASSISGPGMDTQYF. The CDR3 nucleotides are TGTGCCAGCAGTATATCGGGACCAGGGATGGATACGCAGTATTTT.

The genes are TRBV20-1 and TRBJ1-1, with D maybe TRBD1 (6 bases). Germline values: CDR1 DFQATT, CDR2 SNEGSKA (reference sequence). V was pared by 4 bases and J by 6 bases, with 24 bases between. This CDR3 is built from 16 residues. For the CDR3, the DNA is TGCAGTGCTAACAGACAGGCCCTCTTTTTAGGGGCTGAAGCTTTCTTT. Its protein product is CSANRQALFLGAEAFF.

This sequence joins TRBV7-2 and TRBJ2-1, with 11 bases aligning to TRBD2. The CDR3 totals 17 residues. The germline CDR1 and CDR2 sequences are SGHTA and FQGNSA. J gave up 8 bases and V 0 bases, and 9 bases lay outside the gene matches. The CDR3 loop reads CASSLANLAGGLDEQFF. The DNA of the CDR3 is TGTGCCAGCAGCTTAGCGAACCTAGCGGGGGGATTGGATGAGCAGTTCTTC.

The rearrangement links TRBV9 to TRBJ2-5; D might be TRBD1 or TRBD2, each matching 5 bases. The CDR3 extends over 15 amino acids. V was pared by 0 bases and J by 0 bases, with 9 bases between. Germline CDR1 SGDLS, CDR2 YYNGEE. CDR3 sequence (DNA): TGTGCCAGCAGCGTAGAAGGGACCAACCAAGAGACCCAGTACTTC. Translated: CASSVEGTNQETQYF.

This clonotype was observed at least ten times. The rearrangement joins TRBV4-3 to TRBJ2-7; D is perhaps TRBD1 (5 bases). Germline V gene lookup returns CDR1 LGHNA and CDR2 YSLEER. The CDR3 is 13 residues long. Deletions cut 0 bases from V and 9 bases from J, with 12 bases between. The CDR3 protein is CASSQDRQGLQYF. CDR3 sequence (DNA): TGCGCCAGCAGCCAAGATCGGCAGGGATTGCAGTACTTC.

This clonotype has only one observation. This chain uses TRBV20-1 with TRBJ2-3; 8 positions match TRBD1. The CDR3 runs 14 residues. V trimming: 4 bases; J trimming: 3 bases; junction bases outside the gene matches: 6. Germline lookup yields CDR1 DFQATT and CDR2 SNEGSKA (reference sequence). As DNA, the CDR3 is TGCAGTGCTACACGACAGGGGTTAACAGATACGCAGTATTTT. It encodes CSATRQGLTDTQYF.

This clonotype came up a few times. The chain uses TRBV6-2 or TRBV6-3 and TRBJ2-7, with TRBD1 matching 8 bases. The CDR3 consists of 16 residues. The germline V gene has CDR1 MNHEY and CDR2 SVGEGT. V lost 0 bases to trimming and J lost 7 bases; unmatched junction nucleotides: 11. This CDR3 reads CASSYSWQGADNEQYF. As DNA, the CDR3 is TGTGCCAGCAGTTACTCCTGGCAGGGGGCAGACAATGAGCAGTACTTC.

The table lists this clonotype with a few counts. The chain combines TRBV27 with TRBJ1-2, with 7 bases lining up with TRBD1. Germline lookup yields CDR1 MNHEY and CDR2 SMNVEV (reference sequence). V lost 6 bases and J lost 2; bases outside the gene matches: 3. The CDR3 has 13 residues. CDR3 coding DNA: TGTGCCAGCAGAAAGGGACAGAACTATGGCTACACCTTC. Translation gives CASRKGQNYGYTF.

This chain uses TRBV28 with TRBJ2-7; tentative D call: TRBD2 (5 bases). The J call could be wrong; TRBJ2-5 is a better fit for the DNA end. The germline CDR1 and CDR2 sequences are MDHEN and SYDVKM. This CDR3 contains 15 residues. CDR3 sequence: CASSFNEGTQETQYF. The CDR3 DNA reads TGTGCCAGCAGTTTTAACGAGGGTACCCAAGAGACCCAGTACTTC.

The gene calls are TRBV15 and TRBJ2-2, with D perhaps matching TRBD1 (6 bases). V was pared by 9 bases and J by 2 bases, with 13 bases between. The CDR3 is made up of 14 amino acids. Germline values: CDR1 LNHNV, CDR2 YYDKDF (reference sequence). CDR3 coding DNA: TGTGCCACGACCCCCAGGGGAAACACCGGGGAGCTGTTTTTT. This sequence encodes CATTPRGNTGELFF.

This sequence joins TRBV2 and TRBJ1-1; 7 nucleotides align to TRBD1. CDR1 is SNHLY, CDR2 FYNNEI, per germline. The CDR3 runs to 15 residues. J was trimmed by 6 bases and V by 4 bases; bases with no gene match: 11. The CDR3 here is CASSAPGPGGPEAFF. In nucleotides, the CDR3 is TGTGCCAGCAGTGCGCCCGGGCCAGGGGGACCTGAAGCTTTCTTT. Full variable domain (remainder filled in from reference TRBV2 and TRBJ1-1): EPEVTQTPSHQVTQMGQEVILRCVPISNHLYFYWYRQILGQKVEFLVSFYNNEISEKSEIFDDQFSVERPDGSNFTLKIRSTKLEDSAMYFCASSAPGPGGPEAFFGQGTRLTVV.

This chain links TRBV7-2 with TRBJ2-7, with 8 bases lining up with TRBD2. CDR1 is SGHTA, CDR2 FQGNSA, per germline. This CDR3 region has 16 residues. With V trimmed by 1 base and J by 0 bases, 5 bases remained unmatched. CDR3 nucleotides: TGTGCCAGCAGCTTAGATACGGGGGGGAGCTCCTACGAGCAGTACTTC. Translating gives CASSLDTGGSSYEQYF.

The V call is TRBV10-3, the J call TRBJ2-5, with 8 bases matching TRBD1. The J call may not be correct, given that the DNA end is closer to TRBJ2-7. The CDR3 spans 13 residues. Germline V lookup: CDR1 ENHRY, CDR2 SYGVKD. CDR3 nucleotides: TGTGCCATCAGAACGACAGGGGAGGACGAGCAGTACTTC. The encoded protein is CAIRTTGEDEQYF.

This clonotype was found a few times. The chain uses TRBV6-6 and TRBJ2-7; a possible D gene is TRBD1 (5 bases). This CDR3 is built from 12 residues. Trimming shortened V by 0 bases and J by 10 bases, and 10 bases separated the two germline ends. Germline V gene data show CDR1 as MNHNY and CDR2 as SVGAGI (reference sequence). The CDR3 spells CASSYSNQGQYF. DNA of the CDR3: TGTGCCAGCAGTTACTCGAACCAGGGACAGTACTTC.

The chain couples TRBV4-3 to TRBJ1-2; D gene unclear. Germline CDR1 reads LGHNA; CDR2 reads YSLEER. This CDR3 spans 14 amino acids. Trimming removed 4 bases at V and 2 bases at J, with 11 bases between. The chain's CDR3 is CASSPMRLNYGYTF. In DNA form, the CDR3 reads TGCGCCAGCAGCCCGATGAGACTAAACTATGGCTACACCTTC.